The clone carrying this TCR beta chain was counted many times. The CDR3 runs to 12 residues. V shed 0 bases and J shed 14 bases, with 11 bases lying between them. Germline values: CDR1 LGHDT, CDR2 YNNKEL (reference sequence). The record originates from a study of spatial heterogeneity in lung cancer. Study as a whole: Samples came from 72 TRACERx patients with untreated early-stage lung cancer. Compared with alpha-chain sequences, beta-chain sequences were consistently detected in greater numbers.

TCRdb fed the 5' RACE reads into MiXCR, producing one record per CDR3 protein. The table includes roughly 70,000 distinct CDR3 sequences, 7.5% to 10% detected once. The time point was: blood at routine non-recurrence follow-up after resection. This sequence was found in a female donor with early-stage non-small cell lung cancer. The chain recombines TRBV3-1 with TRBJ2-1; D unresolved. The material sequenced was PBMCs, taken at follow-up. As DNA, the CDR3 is TGTGCCAGCAGCCAAGAAGCTACGTCAAAGTTCTTC. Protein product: CASSQEATSKFF.